These 26 T cell receptor beta chains were sequenced from one sample in a study of blood T cell repertoires in COVID-19. This table comes from immunoSEQ multiplex PCR, and its TCRdb copy is limited to in-frame clones, with some not included. The sample consists of 250,000 to 350,000 clones, 80% to 90% of them appearing once. Sequencing used PBMCs or T cells enriched from blood (not recorded which). These receptors were collected from a woman aged 18-29 years who had recovered from COVID-19.

This clone was recorded only once. The chain links TRBV30 to TRBJ2-5; 12 positions match TRBD2. Germline loops: CDR1 GTSNPN, CDR2 SVGIG (reference sequence). V dropped 1 base and J dropped 2; count of bases not matched to a gene: 5. There are 16 residues in the CDR3. Here the CDR3 DNA reads TGTGCCTGGAGTGATACTAGCGGGGGGCTTCAAGAGACCCAGTACTTC. This sequence encodes CAWSDTSGGLQETQYF.

This clone was recorded once. J is TRBJ1-4 and V is TRBV4-1; D gene unclear. Trimming removed 2 bases at V and 7 bases at J, with 14 bases between. The CDR3 length is 15 residues. CDR1 is MGHRA, CDR2 YSYEKL, per germline. The CDR3, as DNA: TGCGCCAGCAGCCAACCCACAGATACCACTGAAAAACTGTTTTTT. As protein: CASSQPTDTTEKLFF.

This clone appeared a single time. The V and J genes are TRBV15 and TRBJ2-1; perhaps TRBD1 as D (6 bases). V was pared by 5 bases and J by 10 bases, with 21 bases between. The CDR3 spans 15 residues. The V gene's germline CDR1 is LNHNV and CDR2 YYDKDF (reference sequence). CDR3 region: CATSGNWGRMEEQFF. CDR3 nucleotides: TGTGCCACCAGCGGCAACTGGGGGCGAATGGAGGAGCAGTTCTTC.

The chain combines TRBV10-3 with TRBJ1-2; no definite D call. Germline CDR1 reads ENHRY; CDR2 reads SYGVKD. This CDR3 region has 15 residues. Trimming took 0 bases from V and 2 from J, leaving 10 bases between them. The CDR3 DNA sequence: TGTGCCATCAGTGAGTCCCGGGAATCCAACTATGGCTACACCTTC. Encoded protein: CAISESRESNYGYTF.

The chain couples TRBV19 to TRBJ1-1; 7 bases align to TRBD1. This CDR3 is 15 amino acids long. V lost 7 bases, J lost 0 bases, and 8 bases stayed unmatched. Germline loops: CDR1 LNHDA, CDR2 SQIVND (reference sequence). DNA for the CDR3: TGTGCCAGTACCCTGACAGGGTCAATGAACACTGAAGCTTTCTTT. As protein: CASTLTGSMNTEAFF.

Comments on this clone: The sample has other DNA sequences that encode this CDR3 too. The CDR3, as DNA: TGCAGCGTGGGACAGGGGGCATCTAACTATGGCTACACCTTC. Encoded protein: CSVGQGASNYGYTF. V gene TRBV29-1 combines with J gene TRBJ1-2; TRBD1 matches at 12 bases. Germline V lookup: CDR1 SQVTM, CDR2 ANQGSEA. There are 14 residues in the CDR3. Trimming at V came to 6 bases and at J to 0 bases, leaving 2 bases not matched to a gene. Combining the CDR3 with reference TRBV29-1 and TRBJ1-2 gives the whole variable domain SAVISQKPSRDICQRGTSLTIQCQVDSQVTMMFWYRQQPGQSLTLIATANQGSEATYESGFVIDKFPISRPNLTFSTLTVSNMSPEDSSIYLCSVGQGASNYGYTFGSGTRLTVV.

The chain employs TRBV27 and TRBJ2-7, with a weak D call TRBD1 (6 bases). There are 13 residues in the CDR3. Trimming removed 3 bases from V and 3 bases from J, with 9 bases in between. Germline CDR1 and CDR2: MNHEY and SMNVEV (reference sequence). The CDR3 DNA reads as TGTGCCAGCAGTTTGAAGGGGGACTACGAGCAGTACTTC. Protein product: CASSLKGDYEQYF.

This chain connects TRBV28 to TRBJ1-1, with 7 bases lining up with TRBD1. Germline V lookup: CDR1 MDHEN, CDR2 SYDVKM. This CDR3 comprises 17 residues. Germline trimming cut 7 bases from V and 2 bases from J; bases unmatched to any gene: 16. The CDR3 bases are TGTGCCAGCACCCAAGAGACCTCGGGACAGACAAACACTGAAGCTTTCTTT. Protein: CASTQETSGQTNTEAFF.

The chain carries TRBV30 and TRBJ1-1, with 11 bases aligning to TRBD1. The CDR3 contains 14 residues. Germline V lookup: CDR1 GTSNPN, CDR2 SVGIG (reference sequence). Trimming removed 0 bases from V and 6 bases from J; junction bases left unmatched: 3. The CDR3 region has the DNA TGTGCCTGGAGTGTGGTGGGACAGGGGGCTGAAGCTTTCTTT. Encoded protein: CAWSVVGQGAEAFF.

V and J are TRBV11-2 and TRBJ1-2, with TRBD1 as a possible D gene (6 bases). V was shortened by 4 bases and J by 2 bases, with 20 bases between the two germline ends. This CDR3 is built from 17 residues. Germline lookup yields CDR1 SGHAT and CDR2 FQNNGV. In nucleotides, the CDR3 is TGTGCCAGCAGCTCTACTCCTGCAGGGGAAGGCAACTATGGCTACACCTTC. Translating gives CASSSTPAGEGNYGYTF.

The chain uses TRBV15 and TRBJ2-1, with 10 bases identical to TRBD2. Germline CDR1 is LNHNV and CDR2 is YYDKDF (reference sequence). The junction had 12 bases not matched to a gene; V was cut back by 3 bases and J by 4 bases. This CDR3 has 18 amino acids. CDR3 nucleotide sequence: TGTGCCACCAGCAGCAGCCGTCTAGCGGGGGCGATATACAATGAGCAGTTCTTC. This translates into CATSSSRLAGAIYNEQFF.

The J gene is TRBJ2-3, the V gene TRBV9, with 10 nucleotides matching TRBD2. The V and J ends lost 4 bases and 0 bases, in that order; junction bases with no gene match: 5. Per the germline V gene, CDR1 is SGDLS and CDR2 is YYNGEE. The CDR3 length is 16 residues. The CDR3 DNA sequence: TGTGCCAGCAGCTCTCCGACTAGCGGGAGCACAGATACGCAGTATTTT. Its translation is CASSSPTSGSTDTQYF.

The chain uses TRBV10-3 and TRBJ1-4, with TRBD1 identical over 10 bases. Germline V CDR1 and CDR2: ENHRY, SYGVKD. The CDR3 is 15 residues long. The junction had 5 bases not matched to a gene; V was cut back by 5 bases and J by 5 bases. This CDR3 reads CAISSDRGQNEKLFF. The CDR3 DNA sequence: TGTGCCATCAGTTCCGACAGGGGGCAGAATGAAAAACTGTTTTTT.

The chain has TRBV11-2 and TRBJ1-3; possibly TRBD1 for D (5 bases). Germline V gene lookup returns CDR1 SGHAT and CDR2 FQNNGV. With 2 bases removed from V and 9 bases from J, the gap between germline ends came to 23 bases. The CDR3 has 17 residues. The CDR3 here is CASSLFRPQGLGGTIYF. The CDR3 bases are TGTGCCAGCAGCTTATTTCGGCCTCAGGGACTGGGGGGCACCATATATTTT. The variable domain in full, with the rest retrieved from reference TRBV11-2 and TRBJ1-3, is EAGVAQSPRYKIIEKRQSVAFWCNPISGHATLYWYQQILGQGPKLLIQFQNNGVVDDSQLPKDRFSAERLKGVDSTLKIQPAKLEDSAVYLCASSLFRPQGLGGTIYFGEGSWLTVV.

The V call is TRBV28, the J call TRBJ1-5; no firm D call. The CDR3 runs to 16 residues. Germline V CDR1 and CDR2: MDHEN, SYDVKM. Trimming shortened V by 5 bases and J by 3 bases, and 17 bases separated the two germline ends. The CDR3 sequence: CASSPLGGRYNQPQHF. DNA for the CDR3: TGTGCCAGCAGTCCTTTAGGAGGGCGCTACAATCAGCCCCAGCATTTT. Looking up the rest from reference TRBV28 and TRBJ1-5 gives the full variable domain: DVKVTQSSRYLVKRTGEKVFLECVQDMDHENMFWYRQDPGLGLRLIYFSYDVKMKEKGDIPEGYSVSREKKERFSLILESASTNQTSMYLCASSPLGGRYNQPQHFGDGTRLSIL.

The chain joins TRBV5-8 to TRBJ1-5; D is undetermined. V lost 0 bases and J 0 bases, leaving 7 bases between the germline ends. The CDR3 is made up of 15 amino acids. CDR1 and CDR2 from the germline V gene are SGHTS and YDEGEE. The CDR3: CASSLVRVSNQPQHF. In nucleotides, the CDR3 is TGTGCCAGCAGCTTGGTTCGGGTTAGCAATCAGCCCCAGCATTTT.

The V gene is TRBV7-9, the J gene TRBJ2-5; 7 nucleotides align to TRBD2. V was clipped by 1 base and J by 5 bases; unmatched bases: 4. Germline CDR1 reads SEHNR; CDR2 reads FQNEAQ (reference sequence). The CDR3 is 14 residues long. The DNA of the CDR3 is TGTGCCAGCAGCTTAGTAAGGCGGGGGGAGACCCAGTACTTC. This gives the protein CASSLVRRGETQYF.

J is TRBJ2-3 and V is TRBV5-1, with 7 bases fitting TRBD1. Losses at the gene ends were 4 bases for V and 1 base for J; bases not matched to a gene: 3. Germline CDR1 is SGHRS and CDR2 is YFSETQ. This CDR3 comprises 14 residues. Here the CDR3 DNA reads TGCGCCAGCAGCACCGGGACAGGCACAGATACGCAGTATTTT. Protein product: CASSTGTGTDTQYF. The whole variable domain, remainder taken from reference TRBV5-1 and TRBJ2-3, is KAGVTQTPRYLIKTRGQQVTLSCSPISGHRSVSWYQQTPGQGLQFLFEYFSETQRNKGNFPGRFSGRQFSNSRSEMNVSTLELGDSALYLCASSTGTGTDTQYFGPGTRLTVL.

This clone was detected only once. The DNA for the CDR3 is TGTGCCAGCAGCGCAGCTAGCGGGGGCACAGATACGCAGTATTTT. Amino acids: CASSAASGGTDTQYF. The chain has TRBV9 and TRBJ2-3, with TRBD2 matching over 9 bases. Germline CDR1 reads SGDLS; CDR2 reads YYNGEE. The ends lost 3 bases at V and 1 base at J; junction bases unmatched: 3. The CDR3 covers 15 residues.

The rearrangement joins TRBV7-9 to TRBJ1-2; weak D call: TRBD1 (6 bases). The CDR3 is made up of 14 amino acids. Trimming removed 6 bases at V and 4 bases at J, with 15 bases between. Per germline, CDR1 SEHNR and CDR2 FQNEAQ (reference sequence). The CDR3 sequence is CASSSEQGIYGYTF. The CDR3, as DNA: TGTGCCAGCAGTTCGGAGCAGGGGATCTATGGCTACACCTTC. The variable domain in full, with the rest retrieved from reference TRBV7-9 and TRBJ1-2, is DTGVSQNPRHKITKRGQNVTFRCDPISEHNRLYWYRQTLGQGPEFLTYFQNEAQLEKSRLLSDRFSAERPKGSFSTLEIQRTEQGDSAMYLCASSSEQGIYGYTFGSGTRLTVV.

The rearrangement uses TRBV5-1 and TRBJ2-7; the match to TRBD2 covers 11 bases. The CDR3 covers 15 residues. After removal of 4 bases from V and 3 bases from J, the junction contained 6 bases not matched to a gene. Germline CDR1 is SGHRS and CDR2 is YFSETQ. CDR3 protein: CASSRGTSGFYEQYF. Here the CDR3 DNA reads TGCGCCAGCAGCCGAGGGACTAGCGGATTCTACGAGCAGTACTTC. The entire variable domain, with the rest obtained from reference TRBV5-1 and TRBJ2-7, is as follows: KAGVTQTPRYLIKTRGQQVTLSCSPISGHRSVSWYQQTPGQGLQFLFEYFSETQRNKGNFPGRFSGRQFSNSRSEMNVSTLELGDSALYLCASSRGTSGFYEQYFGPGTRLTVT.

The J gene is TRBJ1-4, the V gene TRBV19; 7 nucleotides agree with TRBD1. The CDR3 spans 17 residues. Germline lookup yields CDR1 LNHDA and CDR2 SQIVND (reference sequence). V was pared by 6 bases and J by 4 bases, with 14 bases of the junction left unmatched. The CDR3 sequence is CASREGAPSLDNEKLFF. CDR3 nucleotides: TGTGCCAGTAGAGAGGGGGCCCCTTCACTCGATAATGAAAAACTGTTTTTT. The variable domain in full, with the rest retrieved from reference TRBV19 and TRBJ1-4, is DGGITQSPKYLFRKEGQNVTLSCEQNLNHDAMYWYRQDPGQGLRLIYYSQIVNDFQKGDIAEGYSVSREKKESFPLTVTSAQKNPTAFYLCASREGAPSLDNEKLFFGSGTQLSVL.

The chain combines TRBV19 with TRBJ1-5, with D uncertain. CDR3 size: 14 residues. Germline V lookup: CDR1 LNHDA, CDR2 SQIVND (reference sequence). V was cut by 4 bases and J by 0 bases, with 7 bases left in between. The chain's CDR3 is CASSTSNSNQPQHF. CDR3 coding DNA: TGTGCCAGTAGTACGAGTAATAGCAATCAGCCCCAGCATTTT.

The chain has TRBV30 and TRBJ2-5; D unclear. Per germline, CDR1 GTSNPN and CDR2 SVGIG (reference sequence). Deletions cut 1 base from V and 0 bases from J, with 9 bases between. The CDR3 length is 14 residues. CDR3: CAWSATRYQETQYF. The CDR3 region has the DNA TGTGCCTGGAGTGCGACCAGGTACCAAGAGACCCAGTACTTC.

This CDR3 is CAIGLAGDRSYEQYF. The DNA of the CDR3 is TGTGCCATCGGACTAGCGGGGGACAGGAGCTACGAGCAGTACTTC. The rearrangement joins TRBV10-3 to TRBJ2-7, with TRBD2 matching over 13 bases. The CDR3 loop spans 15 amino acids. Germline V lookup: CDR1 ENHRY, CDR2 SYGVKD. J lost 3 bases, V lost 8 bases, and 7 bases had no gene match.

The V and J genes are TRBV27 and TRBJ2-1; the match to TRBD1 covers 8 bases. V gave up 4 bases and J gave up 9 bases; unmatched junction bases: 20. There are 18 residues in the CDR3. The germline gives CDR1 MNHEY, CDR2 SMNVEV (reference sequence). In DNA, the CDR3 is TGTGCCAGCAGTTATCGACAGGGGAGAAACCCCGCCGGTTCTGAGCAGTTCTTC. Translation gives CASSYRQGRNPAGSEQFF.